One and the same sample provided the 23 T cell receptor beta chains below, sequenced in a study of quantifying T cell responses using KT2 cells. The overall study: TCR alpha and beta constant-region primers primed reverse transcription of RNA.

A single-stranded UMI oligo with SP2 sequence was ligated to cDNA 3' ends. First-round PCR used three to five cycles and beta primers RC1.1 and RC1.2 covering TRBC1 and TRBC2. TCRdb processed the UMI-ligation and nested PCR reads anew with MiXCR; each CDR3 protein has one entry. Among 40,000 or so distinct CDR3 sequences listed, approximately 15% were seen once. Material for sequencing was PBMCs spiked with cells of the T cell clone KT2. The receptor set was obtained from a human donor.

Only a few counts were recorded for this clonotype. The chain recombines TRBV6-5 with TRBJ1-1; perhaps TRBD1 as D (5 bases). V shed 7 bases and J shed 1 base, with 13 bases lying between them. Germline V CDR1 and CDR2: MNHEY, SVGAGI. The CDR3 contains 14 residues. The CDR3 DNA reads TGTGCCAGCATGGGGGAATATCCGAACACTGAAGCTTTCTTT. Amino acid sequence: CASMGEYPNTEAFF.

This clonotype showed up many times. The rearrangement links TRBV10-3 to TRBJ2-5, with TRBD2 as a possible D gene (6 bases). Trimming left V 2 bases short and J 4 bases short, with 14 bases between. This CDR3 is built from 15 residues. Germline V lookup: CDR1 ENHRY, CDR2 SYGVKD. The CDR3 spells CAISEGLANRETQYF. The DNA for the CDR3 is TGTGCCATCAGTGAGGGGCTAGCGAACCGAGAGACCCAGTACTTC.

The gene calls are TRBV12-3 or TRBV12-4 and TRBJ2-5; TRBD1 might be the D (5 bases). The CDR3 contains 15 residues. V was trimmed by 3 bases and J by 2 bases, leaving 13 bases between them. The CDR3 sequence is CASSFGRAGQETQYF. Here the CDR3 DNA reads TGTGCCAGCAGTTTTGGCCGGGCAGGGCAAGAGACCCAGTACTTC.

The chain is built from TRBV6-4 and TRBJ2-6; D may be TRBD1 or TRBD2 (5 bases each). With 4 bases removed from V and 2 bases from J, the gap between germline ends came to 15 bases. Per germline, CDR1 MRHNA and CDR2 SNTAGT. The CDR3 contains 17 residues. The CDR3 coding sequence is TGTGCCAGCAGTGCCGCCCACCTGGGGGCTGGGGCCAACGTCCTGACTTTC. Translating it yields CASSAAHLGAGANVLTF.

The chain carries TRBV3-1 and TRBJ1-3; 8 nucleotides align to TRBD1. Germline-derived CDR1 and CDR2 are LGHDT and YNNKEL (reference sequence). The length of the CDR3 is 14 residues. Losses at the gene ends were 3 bases for V and 9 bases for J; bases not matched to a gene: 7. CDR3 region: CASSQMDREGTIYF. In DNA, the CDR3 is TGTGCCAGCAGCCAGATGGACAGGGAGGGCACCATATATTTT. Full variable domain (remainder filled in from reference TRBV3-1 and TRBJ1-3): DTAVSQTPKYLVTQMGNDKSIKCEQNLGHDTMYWYKQDSKKFLKIMFSYNNKELIINETVPNRFSPKSPDKAHLNLHINSLELGDSAVYFCASSQMDREGTIYFGEGSWLTVV.

This clonotype has more than one count but fewer than ten. The chain employs TRBV5-5 and TRBJ2-5; D may be TRBD2 (5 bases). The V gene lost 1 base and the J gene lost 4 bases, with 14 bases spanning the gap. CDR1 and CDR2 from the germline V gene are SGHKS and YYEKEE (reference sequence). The length of the CDR3 is 15 residues. This chain's CDR3 is CASSLLSRAGETQYF. The DNA for the CDR3 is TGTGCCAGCAGCTTGCTTTCGAGGGCTGGAGAGACCCAGTACTTC.

This chain's CDR3 is CAAPRTKDEQYF. The CDR3 DNA follows: TGTGCCGCACCCAGGACCAAGGACGAGCAGTACTTC. This chain links TRBV24-1 with TRBJ2-7, with D unclear. Between the trimmed V and J ends, which lost 12 bases and 5 bases, there was a span of 16 bases. The germline V gene has CDR1 KGHDR and CDR2 SFDVKD. The CDR3 is 12 residues long.

This clonotype was observed a handful of times. The chain is built from TRBV13 and TRBJ1-2; 8 nucleotides align to TRBD1. Germline assignment: CDR1 PRHDT and CDR2 FYEKMQ (reference sequence). The CDR3 runs to 16 residues. The V segment lost 3 bases and the J segment 2 bases; nucleotides outside the gene matches: 8. The CDR3 bases are TGTGCCAGCAGCTTCACGGGGACAGGCAGGAACTATGGCTACACCTTC. As protein: CASSFTGTGRNYGYTF. Full variable domain (missing parts from reference TRBV13 and TRBJ1-2): AAGVIQSPRHLIKEKRETATLKCYPIPRHDTVYWYQQGPGQDPQFLISFYEKMQSDKGSIPDRFSAQQFSDYHSELNMSSLELGDSALYFCASSFTGTGRNYGYTFGSGTRLTVV.

This clonotype was seen many times. V is TRBV12-3 or TRBV12-4 and J is TRBJ2-1; maybe TRBD1 (5 bases). V was pared by 6 bases and J by 4 bases, with 19 bases between. The CDR3 runs to 16 residues. The CDR3 loop reads CASSLSYRNPYNEQFF. The DNA of the CDR3 is TGTGCCAGCAGCCTCAGCTACAGGAACCCATACAATGAGCAGTTCTTC.

The chain has TRBV7-9 and TRBJ2-7; D unresolved. V lost 5 bases and J lost 7, with 18 bases in between. Per germline, CDR1 SEHNR and CDR2 FQNEAQ (reference sequence). This CDR3 contains 14 residues. Written as DNA, the CDR3 is TGTGCCAGCAGCACCCGACAAGCGAACGGGGAGCAGTACTTC. This sequence encodes CASSTRQANGEQYF.

The chain recombines TRBV12-3 or TRBV12-4 with TRBJ2-1, with 9 bases that match TRBD2. Trimming removed 6 bases from V and 14 bases from J; junction bases left unmatched: 5. The CDR3 has 11 amino acids. The CDR3 DNA follows: TGTGCCAGCAGAGGTAGGACTAGCGAGTTCTTC. Translating it yields CASRGRTSEFF.

A few counts support this clonotype. The J gene is TRBJ1-5, the V gene TRBV5-1; TRBD1 is a possible D gene (5 bases). V lost 4 bases to trimming and J lost 3 bases, with 14 bases between them. This CDR3 contains 15 residues. CDR1 and CDR2 from the germline V gene are SGHRS and YFSETQ. The CDR3 nucleotides are TGCGCCAGCAGCCCTGGAGGGGTATACAATCAGCCCCAGCATTTT. Amino acid sequence: CASSPGGVYNQPQHF. The whole variable domain, filled in from reference TRBV5-1 and TRBJ1-5, reads KAGVTQTPRYLIKTRGQQVTLSCSPISGHRSVSWYQQTPGQGLQFLFEYFSETQRNKGNFPGRFSGRQFSNSRSEMNVSTLELGDSALYLCASSPGGVYNQPQHFGDGTRLSIL.

This clonotype was detected many times. CDR3 sequence (DNA): TGTGCCATCAGCTCCGGGACACTTCACTACGAGCAGTACTTC. Its translation: CAISSGTLHYEQYF. The chain uses TRBV10-3 and TRBJ2-7; tentative D call: TRBD1 (6 bases). This CDR3 comprises 14 residues. V was cut by 6 bases and J by 3 bases, with 15 bases left in between. Germline loops: CDR1 ENHRY, CDR2 SYGVKD.

About this clonotype: A read error may explain this, as a much larger clone is one base away. The J gene is TRBJ1-5, the V gene TRBV6-1; possibly TRBD1 for D (5 bases). This CDR3 comprises 16 residues. From germline, CDR1 is MNHNS and CDR2 SASEGT. V lost 5 bases, J lost 5 bases, and 19 bases lay in between. The CDR3 reads CASSSTGTRADQPQHF. CDR3 bases: TGTGCCAGCAGTAGTACAGGTACGCGGGCGGATCAGCCCCAGCATTTT.

V usage is TRBV27 and J usage is TRBJ1-2; 8 positions match TRBD1. Trimming cost V 4 bases and J 8 bases; bases outside gene matches: 21. The germline CDR1 and CDR2 sequences are MNHEY and SMNVEV (reference sequence). CDR3 size: 18 residues. The CDR3, as DNA: TGTGCCAGCAGTTCCGGGACAGGTTCGAAAGGCAATTCGAAAGGCTACACCTTC. Translation gives CASSSGTGSKGNSKGYTF.

V and J are TRBV5-6 and TRBJ1-1; TRBD1 is a possible D gene (5 bases). This CDR3 is 12 amino acids long. V was cut by 2 bases and J by 10 bases, with 12 bases left in between. The germline CDR1 and CDR2 sequences are SGHDT and YYEEEE. The CDR3 DNA sequence: TGTGCCAGCAGCTTACCAGGGATCGGAGCTTTCTTT. Translating it yields CASSLPGIGAFF.

This CDR3 reads CACSRDHQLYEQYF. Here the CDR3 DNA reads TGTGCCTGCTCCCGGGACCATCAACTATACGAGCAGTACTTC. The J gene is TRBJ2-7, the V gene TRBV12-3 or TRBV12-4; D could derive from TRBD1 or TRBD2 (5 bases each). V lost 11 bases and J lost 4, with 21 bases in between. This CDR3 region has 14 residues.

Turning to this clonotype: A much larger clone lies one base from this, so it may be a read error. The gene calls are TRBV5-1 and TRBJ2-2; 11 bases map to TRBD2. There are 17 residues in the CDR3. Germline-derived CDR1 and CDR2 are SGHRS and YFSETQ. Unmatched junction bases numbered 9, after V lost 3 bases and J lost 5 bases. This CDR3 reads CASSSTLAGGGTGELFF. CDR3 DNA: TGCGCCAGCAGCTCCACCCTAGCGGGAGGAGGTACCGGGGAGCTGTTTTTT.

This clonotype was counted between two and nine times. The chain carries TRBV6-5 and TRBJ2-5; 8 nucleotides agree with TRBD2. The CDR3 sequence is 18 residues long. CDR1 MNHEY and CDR2 SVGAGI come from the germline V gene. The V segment lost 0 bases and the J segment 1 base; nucleotides outside the gene matches: 10. CDR3 in DNA: TGTGCCAGCAGTTACTCGGCGTTCGGGGGGGAACCCCAAGAGACCCAGTACTTC. Translated, it gives CASSYSAFGGEPQETQYF.

This clonotype has a handful of counts. The gene calls are TRBV5-1 and TRBJ2-5; TRBD2 matches 13 bases. Germline loops: CDR1 SGHRS, CDR2 YFSETQ. V lost 3 bases and J lost 0; bases outside the gene matches: 5. This CDR3 spans 17 amino acids. CDR3 loop: CASSWTSGGMYQETQYF. The CDR3 DNA sequence: TGCGCCAGCAGCTGGACTAGCGGGGGAATGTACCAAGAGACCCAGTACTTC.

To note about this clonotype: This clone may be a read error of a much larger clone one base away. V gene TRBV24-1 combines with J gene TRBJ2-1; D perhaps matches TRBD1 (5 bases). Germline CDR1 KGHDR, CDR2 SFDVKD. The CDR3 loop spans 15 amino acids. DNA of the CDR3: TGTGTCACCCGCTCCGGACATACGCTCCACAATGAGCAGTTCTTC. Translating gives CVTRSGHTLHNEQFF.

This clonotype was counted a few times. This chain connects TRBV29-1 to TRBJ1-1; possible D gene TRBD1, 6 bases. CDR1 is SQVTM, CDR2 ANQGSEA, per germline. The V and J ends lost 6 bases and 3 bases respectively, with 17 bases between them. The CDR3 contains 14 residues. The CDR3 nucleotides read TGCAGCGTAGATATTTCAGGGGTGGACACTGAAGCTTTCTTT. It yields the protein CSVDISGVDTEAFF.

This clonotype came up many times. The genes are TRBV11-3 and TRBJ2-1; D remains ambiguous. With 1 base removed from V and 6 bases from J, the gap between germline ends came to 4 bases. Germline lookup yields CDR1 SGHNT and CDR2 YENEEA. The CDR3 totals 12 residues. In nucleotides, the CDR3 is TGTGCCAGCAGCTTAGTTGGCAATGAGCAGTTCTTC. It codes for CASSLVGNEQFF.